One sample yielded the 23 T cell receptor beta chains listed below, sequenced in a study of T cells in Graves' hyperthyroidism and ophthalmopathy. The CDR3 regions of TCR beta were amplified from RNA transcripts. A first-round RT-PCR of the TCR CDR3 used the HTBI primer set. TCRdb used MiXCR to reprocess the multiplex PCR reads, holding one entry per CDR3 protein. Found here are more than 450,000 distinct CDR3 sequences, about 15% of them singletons; the top ten hold approximately 15%. Specimen: blood. Receptor source: a woman in her forties with Graves' hyperthyroidism.

This clonotype was recorded many times. This rearrangement joins TRBV6-2 or TRBV6-3 to TRBJ2-5; 8 positions match TRBD2. Trimming removed 6 bases from V and 5 bases from J; junction bases left unmatched: 14. The CDR3 is 16 residues long. Germline V gene lookup returns CDR1 MNHEY and CDR2 SVGEGT. Here the CDR3 DNA reads TGTGCCAGCAGCCCCGGGGTACTAGCGGTCCGGGAGACCCAGTACTTC. Translating gives CASSPGVLAVRETQYF.

The chain combines TRBV6-2 or TRBV6-3 with TRBJ2-2; perhaps TRBD2 as D (5 bases). The CDR3 is 17 residues long. In germline, CDR1 is MNHEY, CDR2 SVGEGT. Trimming left V 4 bases short and J 1 base short, with 16 bases between. For the CDR3, the DNA is TGTGCCAGCAGTTTTTTTGGGCGCGGGTTGAACACCGGGGAGCTGTTTTTT. This codes for CASSFFGRGLNTGELFF.

The chain carries TRBV9 and TRBJ1-1; D gene ambiguous. The CDR3 covers 12 residues. CDR1 SGDLS and CDR2 YYNGEE come from the germline V gene. The V gene lost 0 bases and the J gene lost 7 bases, with 7 bases spanning the gap. The CDR3 DNA is TGTGCCAGCAGCGTAGATGGGGTTGAAGCTTTCTTT. It yields the protein CASSVDGVEAFF.

The gene calls are TRBV10-3 and TRBJ1-1, with D possibly TRBD1 on 6 matching bases. The CDR3 sequence is 15 residues long. V gave up 1 base and J gave up 4 bases, with 13 bases separating them. CDR1 and CDR2 from the germline V gene are ENHRY and SYGVKD. CDR3 bases: TGTGCCATCAGTGAGTATTCAGGGGACGGCACTGAAGCTTTCTTT. This sequence encodes CAISEYSGDGTEAFF.

This clonotype was observed many times. The chain links TRBV20-1 to TRBJ2-5, with D possibly matching TRBD1 (5 bases). V lost 0 bases and J 4 bases, leaving 12 bases between the germline ends. The CDR3 is 14 residues long. Germline assignment: CDR1 DFQATT and CDR2 SNEGSKA (reference sequence). CDR3: CSARDGEGAETQYF. Here the CDR3 DNA reads TGCAGTGCTAGAGACGGAGAAGGGGCAGAGACCCAGTACTTC.

V gene TRBV28 combines with J gene TRBJ2-3, with D possibly being TRBD2 (5 bases). CDR3 length equals 14 residues. V was clipped by 4 bases and J by 5 bases, with 13 bases between them. Germline loops: CDR1 MDHEN, CDR2 SYDVKM. CDR3 in DNA: TGTGCCAGCAGTTCCCCACGGACTGAAGATACGCAGTATTTT. It encodes CASSSPRTEDTQYF.

This clonotype appeared many times. This chain joins TRBV11-2 and TRBJ2-1, with TRBD1 matching 7 bases. This CDR3 has 16 amino acids. V gave up 4 bases and J gave up 5 bases; unmatched junction bases: 11. Per germline, CDR1 SGHAT and CDR2 FQNNGV. The CDR3 protein is CASSSPQGERDNEQFF. CDR3 nucleotides: TGTGCCAGCAGCTCACCGCAGGGGGAAAGGGACAATGAGCAGTTCTTC. Full variable domain (missing parts from reference TRBV11-2 and TRBJ2-1): EAGVAQSPRYKIIEKRQSVAFWCNPISGHATLYWYQQILGQGPKLLIQFQNNGVVDDSQLPKDRFSAERLKGVDSTLKIQPAKLEDSAVYLCASSSPQGERDNEQFFGPGTRLTVL.

This clonotype has at least ten counts. This chain links TRBV4-1 with TRBJ1-1; maybe TRBD1 (6 bases). With 0 bases removed from V and 2 bases from J, the gap between germline ends came to 13 bases. The CDR3 sequence is 16 residues long. Germline CDR1 MGHRA, CDR2 YSYEKL. CDR3 nucleotides: TGCGCCAGCAGCCAAGAGACAACAGGGCGCAACACTGAAGCTTTCTTT. This codes for CASSQETTGRNTEAFF.

This clonotype was observed many times. The chain joins TRBV10-3 to TRBJ2-1; TRBD2 aligns across 12 bases. V lost 0 bases to trimming and J lost 3 bases; unmatched junction nucleotides: 0. The CDR3 has 16 residues. Germline V CDR1 and CDR2: ENHRY, SYGVKD. The CDR3 sequence: CAISESGLAGYNEQFF. The DNA for the CDR3 is TGTGCCATCAGTGAGTCGGGACTAGCGGGCTACAATGAGCAGTTCTTC.

This clonotype was counted a few times. The rearrangement uses TRBV10-3 and TRBJ2-5; 7 bases fit TRBD1. V was pared by 5 bases and J by 4 bases, with 4 bases of the junction left unmatched. The CDR3 length is 13 residues. Looked up from germline, CDR1 is ENHRY and CDR2 is SYGVKD. The CDR3, as DNA: TGTGCCATCAGTTCGAGGGGGCGAGAGACCCAGTACTTC. It codes for CAISSRGRETQYF.

The table lists this clonotype with many counts. This chain connects TRBV20-1 to TRBJ1-1; TRBD1 aligns across 9 bases. Germline CDR1 DFQATT, CDR2 SNEGSKA (reference sequence). V was clipped by 3 bases and J by 7 bases; unmatched bases: 9. This CDR3 region has 14 residues. CDR3 residues: CSASGTGKVGEAFF. The CDR3 DNA is TGCAGTGCTAGCGGGACAGGGAAAGTCGGTGAAGCTTTCTTT.

Worth noting for this clonotype: The germline gene is not matched at one end of the junction; a read error may be the cause. This chain uses TRBV5-1 with TRBJ2-5, with 8 bases that match TRBD1. Looked up from germline, CDR1 is SGHRS and CDR2 is YFSETQ. CDR3 length equals 13 residues. The CDR3 nucleotides are TGTGCCAGCAGGCCGGGACAGGAGAAGACCCAGTACTTC. This translates into CASRPGQEKTQYF.

This clonotype was seen many times. This chain links TRBV2 with TRBJ1-5, with D uncertain. This CDR3 comprises 14 residues. Trimming left V 2 bases short and J 1 base short, with 6 bases between. Germline V gene sequence: CDR1 SNHLY, CDR2 FYNNEI. DNA for the CDR3: TGTGCCAGCAGTGAACTTGGGAGCAATCAGCCCCAGCATTTT. The encoded protein is CASSELGSNQPQHF.

This clonotype was counted between two and nine times. The gene calls are TRBV28 and TRBJ2-1, with TRBD2 as a possible D gene (5 bases). This CDR3 has 12 amino acids. Germline-derived CDR1 and CDR2 are MDHEN and SYDVKM. The V and J ends lost 7 bases and 9 bases respectively, with 13 bases between them. The DNA for the CDR3 is TGTGCCAGCACCCAAGGACTGTTTGAGCAGTTCTTC. Its protein is CASTQGLFEQFF.

This clonotype was picked up many times. The rearrangement joins TRBV3-1 to TRBJ2-2, with 9 bases matching TRBD2. The V segment lost 4 bases and the J segment 0 bases; nucleotides outside the gene matches: 9. This CDR3 has 18 residues. Per germline, CDR1 LGHDT and CDR2 YNNKEL (reference sequence). The CDR3 region has the DNA TGTGCCAGCAGCCGTCAACTAGCGGGTCCAGCGAACACCGGGGAGCTGTTTTTT. This sequence encodes CASSRQLAGPANTGELFF.

The J gene is TRBJ2-5, the V gene TRBV10-2; 9 bases are a match to TRBD1. CDR1 is WSHSY, CDR2 SAAADI, per germline. CDR3 length: 15 amino acids. After removal of 3 bases from V and 5 bases from J, the junction contained 7 bases not matched to a gene. The CDR3 sequence: CASSDQQGAFETQYF. The CDR3 region has the DNA TGCGCCAGCAGTGATCAACAGGGGGCGTTTGAGACCCAGTACTTC.

This clonotype occurred many times. The chain has TRBV7-8 and TRBJ2-2; D is undetermined. CDR3 size: 14 residues. The germline V and J ends were trimmed by 0 bases and 4 bases, with 6 bases remaining between them. Germline-derived CDR1 and CDR2 are SGHVS and FQNEAQ. Here the CDR3 reads CASSLAPLTGELFF. The CDR3 coding sequence is TGTGCCAGCAGCTTAGCTCCTCTCACCGGGGAGCTGTTTTTT.

In its sample, this clonotype was seen a few times. This chain joins TRBV11-2 and TRBJ1-3; D unresolved. This CDR3 is built from 14 residues. Germline-derived CDR1 and CDR2 are SGHAT and FQNNGV. The germline V and J ends were trimmed by 6 bases and 0 bases, with 9 bases remaining between them. The CDR3 spells CASRPISSGNTIYF. CDR3 nucleotide sequence: TGTGCCAGCAGGCCAATATCCTCTGGAAACACCATATATTTT.

The chain is built from TRBV6-1 and TRBJ1-2; 7 bases are shared with TRBD1. The germline V gene has CDR1 MNHNS and CDR2 SASEGT. This CDR3 has 14 amino acids. With V trimmed by 6 bases and J by 4 bases, 8 bases remained unmatched. The DNA for the CDR3 is TGTGCCAGCAGATCAGGGGGACAAGGCTATGGCTACACCTTC. It specifies CASRSGGQGYGYTF.

The V gene is TRBV29-1, the J gene TRBJ2-1; weak D call: TRBD1 (5 bases). With 0 bases removed from V and 3 bases from J, the gap between germline ends came to 15 bases. Germline assignment: CDR1 SQVTM and CDR2 ANQGSEA. The CDR3 is made up of 16 amino acids. This CDR3 is CSVEDLSDSRYNEQFF. The DNA for the CDR3 is TGCAGCGTTGAAGACCTATCCGACAGCCGCTACAATGAGCAGTTCTTC.

Ten or more counts support this clonotype. Here the CDR3 DNA reads TGTGCCAGCAGCGACCACACAACCGGGAATGAAAAACTGTTTTTT. This gives the protein CASSDHTTGNEKLFF. J is TRBJ1-4 and V is TRBV3-1; D gene unclear. The CDR3 sequence is 15 residues long. Per the germline V gene, CDR1 is LGHDT and CDR2 is YNNKEL (reference sequence). V was shortened by 5 bases and J by 5 bases, with 15 bases between the two germline ends. Combining the CDR3 with reference TRBV3-1 and TRBJ1-4 gives the whole variable domain DTAVSQTPKYLVTQMGNDKSIKCEQNLGHDTMYWYKQDSKKFLKIMFSYNNKELIINETVPNRFSPKSPDKAHLNLHINSLELGDSAVYFCASSDHTTGNEKLFFGSGTQLSVL.

The chain couples TRBV14 to TRBJ1-2; 8 nucleotides line up with TRBD1. Trimming at V came to 3 bases and at J to 8 bases, leaving 8 bases not matched to a gene. Germline V gives CDR1 SGHDN, CDR2 FVKESK. The CDR3 consists of 14 residues. The CDR3: CASSQAQGAAGYTF. As DNA, the CDR3 is TGTGCCAGCAGCCAGGCGCAGGGGGCGGCGGGCTACACCTTC.

The chain is built from TRBV6-1 and TRBJ2-7, with 7 bases matching TRBD1. CDR1 and CDR2 from the germline V gene are MNHNS and SASEGT. The CDR3 has 14 amino acids. Unmatched junction bases numbered 7, after V lost 5 bases and J lost 3 bases. For the CDR3, the DNA is TGTGCCAGCAGTCCGGACAGGACCAACTACGAGCAGTACTTC. It specifies CASSPDRTNYEQYF.